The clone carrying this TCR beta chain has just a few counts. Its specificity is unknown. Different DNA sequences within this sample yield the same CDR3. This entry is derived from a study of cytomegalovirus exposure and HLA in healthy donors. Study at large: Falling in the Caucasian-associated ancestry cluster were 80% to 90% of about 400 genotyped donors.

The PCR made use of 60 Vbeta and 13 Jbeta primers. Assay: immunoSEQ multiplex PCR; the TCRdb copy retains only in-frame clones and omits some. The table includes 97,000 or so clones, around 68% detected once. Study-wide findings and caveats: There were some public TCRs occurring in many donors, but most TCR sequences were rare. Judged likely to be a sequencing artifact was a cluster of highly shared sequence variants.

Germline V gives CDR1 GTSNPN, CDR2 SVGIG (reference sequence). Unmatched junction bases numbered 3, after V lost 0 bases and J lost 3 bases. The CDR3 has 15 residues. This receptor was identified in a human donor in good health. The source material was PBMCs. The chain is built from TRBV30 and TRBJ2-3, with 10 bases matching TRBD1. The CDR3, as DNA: TGTGCCTGGAGTGTGGGACAGGGGAGGACAGATACGCAGTATTTT. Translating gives CAWSVGQGRTDTQYF.